A single sample gave rise to the 2 T cell receptor beta chains below, sequenced in a study of T cell repertoires in ileal Crohn's disease. Sequenced by immunoSEQ multiplex PCR; TCRdb stores in-frame clones only, minus some. The repertoire has around 6,000 clones, 82% of them found once; the top ten carry around 14%. The sample consisted of ileal tissue. These receptors were collected from an adult with Crohn's disease.

This chain connects TRBV7-8 to TRBJ1-1, with TRBD1 matching 7 bases. J was trimmed by 8 bases and V by 0 bases; bases with no gene match: 3. The CDR3 is 13 amino acids. The germline V gene has CDR1 SGHVS and CDR2 FQNEAQ. The CDR3 loop reads CASSLATGTEAFF. The CDR3 coding sequence is TGTGCCAGCAGCTTAGCGACAGGGACAGAAGCTTTCTTT. Together with reference TRBV7-8 and TRBJ1-1, the CDR3 gives the full variable domain: GAGVSQSPRYKVAKRGQDVALRCDPISGHVSLFWYQQALGQGPEFLTYFQNEAQLDKSGLPSDRFFAERPEGSVSTLKIQRTQQEDSAVYLCASSLATGTEAFFGQGTRLTVV.

This clone was counted once. The chain joins TRBV7-3 to TRBJ2-3; the match to TRBD2 covers 12 bases. The CDR3 extends over 18 amino acids. Germline-derived CDR1 and CDR2 are SGHTA and FQGTGA. Losses at the gene ends were 0 bases for V and 0 bases for J; bases not matched to a gene: 4. As DNA, the CDR3 is TGTGCCAGCAGCTTAACGGCTAGCGGGGGGGCCAGCACAGATACGCAGTATTTT. Protein product: CASSLTASGGASTDTQYF.